This record concerns one TCR beta chain sequence. Antigen specificity is unknown. TCR sequencing used cDNA made by reverse transcription of extracted RNA. Method: immunoSEQ multiplex PCR; TCRdb's copy keeps in-frame clones and lacks some. This sample has some 130,000 clones, with about 47% found just once. This record comes from a study of CD8+ T cells in alopecia areata. Background on the study: The drug, oral tofacitinib, was given to treated patients at 5 to 10 mg twice daily. The drug, tofacitinib, lasted 6 to 18 months, followed by 6 months off drug. General study results and limits: Between patients, shared TCR sequences were less clear than in mice. This was possibly due in part to HLA diversity in the patient population.

CD4+ and CD8+ T cells were sorted from PBMCs. Germline CDR1 and CDR2: SGDLS and YYNGEE. CDR3 length: 15 amino acids. V lost 3 bases to trimming and J lost 0 bases, with 11 bases between them. This clonotype was sampled from a human donor with alopecia areata. This rearrangement joins TRBV9 to TRBJ2-3; D assignment may be TRBD1 or TRBD2 (6 bases each). The starting material was CD8+ T cells sorted from blood, obtained at week 0. The CDR3 sequence: CASSGGAASTDTQYF. The CDR3 region has the DNA TGTGCCAGCAGCGGGGGGGCAGCTAGCACAGATACGCAGTATTTT.